Shown below are 6 T cell receptor beta chains from a single sample sequenced in a study of blood T cell repertoires in COVID-19. Generated by immunoSEQ multiplex PCR, the TCRdb table keeps only in-frame clones and is missing some. The sample has around 100,000 clones; approximately 90% are singletons. Sequenced sample: peripheral blood. Every receptor here comes from a man between 45 and 60 years old with acute or convalescent COVID-19.

The chain has TRBV5-1 and TRBJ1-1, with 8 bases fitting TRBD1. From germline, CDR1 is SGHRS and CDR2 YFSETQ. V lost 3 bases and J lost 0; bases outside the gene matches: 7. CDR3 length: 16 amino acids. The CDR3 here is CASSSGQGIMNTEAFF. CDR3 DNA sequence: TGCGCCAGCAGCTCTGGACAGGGCATTATGAACACTGAAGCTTTCTTT.

This chain joins TRBV5-1 and TRBJ2-6; perhaps TRBD1 as D (5 bases). The length of the CDR3 is 15 residues. V shed 4 bases and J shed 3 bases, with 11 bases lying between them. Per the germline V gene, CDR1 is SGHRS and CDR2 is YFSETQ. CDR3 amino acids: CASSPVTGGANVLTF. In nucleotides, the CDR3 is TGCGCCAGCAGCCCAGTAACAGGTGGGGCCAACGTCCTGACTTTC. Complete variable domain (other parts from reference TRBV5-1 and TRBJ2-6): KAGVTQTPRYLIKTRGQQVTLSCSPISGHRSVSWYQQTPGQGLQFLFEYFSETQRNKGNFPGRFSGRQFSNSRSEMNVSTLELGDSALYLCASSPVTGGANVLTFGAGSRLTVL.

This chain joins TRBV9 and TRBJ2-2; 9 bases are a match to TRBD2. CDR1 and CDR2 (germline): SGDLS, YYNGEE. The CDR3 consists of 17 residues. V was clipped by 4 bases and J by 6 bases; unmatched bases: 13. DNA of the CDR3: TGTGCCAGCAGCCCGCCTCGGGCGGGACTAGCCCCCGGGGAGCTGTTTTTT. It is translated as CASSPPRAGLAPGELFF.

The rearrangement links TRBV10-1 to TRBJ1-6; the D is unclear. The length of the CDR3 is 14 residues. V was pared by 3 bases and J by 13 bases, with 16 bases between. CDR1 WNHNN and CDR2 SYGVQD come from the germline V gene (reference sequence). The CDR3 loop reads CASSEVIGREPLHF. The CDR3 DNA reads TGCGCCAGCAGTGAAGTTATTGGGAGGGAGCCCCTCCACTTT.

The chain links TRBV29-1 to TRBJ1-2, with D perhaps TRBD1 (6 bases). Trimming removed 0 bases at V and 4 bases at J, with 9 bases between. There are 13 residues in the CDR3. The germline CDR1 and CDR2 sequences are SQVTM and ANQGSEA. The CDR3: CSVEDQTGYGYTF. CDR3 sequence (DNA): TGCAGCGTTGAAGATCAGACAGGCTATGGCTACACCTTC.

This chain uses TRBV7-9 with TRBJ1-4, with D uncertain. V dropped 1 base and J dropped 11 bases, with 11 bases sitting between them. The CDR3 has 13 residues. The germline gives CDR1 SEHNR, CDR2 FQNEAQ (reference sequence). The DNA for the CDR3 is TGTGCCAGCAGCTTAGGGTGGACTCCGAAACTGTTTTTT. This sequence encodes CASSLGWTPKLFF. Using reference TRBV7-9 and TRBJ1-4 for the parts outside the CDR3, the full variable domain is DTGVSQNPRHKITKRGQNVTFRCDPISEHNRLYWYRQTLGQGPEFLTYFQNEAQLEKSRLLSDRFSAERPKGSFSTLEIQRTEQGDSAMYLCASSLGWTPKLFFGSGTQLSVL.